This T cell receptor beta chain came from a study of T cell responses to AZD1222 COVID-19 vaccine. Whole-study findings and limits: Repertoire samples came only from after the peak T cell response.

A note on this clone: Its antigen is currently unknown.

TCRdb keeps only in-frame clones here, not all; method: immunoSEQ multiplex PCR. Of just under 150,000 clones listed, 70% to 90% are singletons. The sequence was obtained from an adult who received the MenACWY meningococcal vaccine as a control. This material consisted of peripheral blood, taken 28 days after the second dose of the MenACWY control vaccine.

The CDR3 loop is CASSHVKTSVNLAGELFF. CDR3 nucleotide sequence: TGTGCCAGCAGTCACGTAAAGACTAGCGTTAACTTAGCCGGGGAGCTGTTTTTT. The chain uses TRBV6-2 or TRBV6-3 and TRBJ2-2, with 8 bases aligning to TRBD2. V was clipped by 5 bases and J by 6 bases; unmatched bases: 17. The germline CDR1 and CDR2 sequences are MNHEY and SVGEGT. The CDR3 loop spans 18 amino acids.